This entry lists 12 T cell receptor beta chains sequenced from one sample in a study of blood T cells in healthy people across ages. A second PCR of roughly 7 to 11 cycles used a sample-barcoded 5' primer and a J-beta primer mix. TCRdb fed the 5' RACE reads into MiXCR, producing one record per CDR3 protein. The sample yields 920,000 or so distinct CDR3 sequences, more than 40% seen once. The sequenced sample consisted of blood. These receptors all stem from a woman aged 55-69 years in good health.

The chain combines TRBV7-2 with TRBJ2-7, with TRBD1 matching over 7 bases. This CDR3 comprises 14 residues. Germline V gene sequence: CDR1 SGHTA, CDR2 FQGNSA. V lost 5 bases to trimming and J lost 6 bases; unmatched junction nucleotides: 10. CDR3 DNA sequence: TGTGCCAGCAGCCTTCACGACAGGGTGGGCGAGCAGTACTTC. Its translation: CASSLHDRVGEQYF.

This clonotype showed up just a few times. V is TRBV27 and J is TRBJ2-3, with D tentatively TRBD1 (6 bases). Germline lookup yields CDR1 MNHEY and CDR2 SMNVEV (reference sequence). With 5 bases removed from V and 4 bases from J, the gap between germline ends came to 10 bases. The CDR3 contains 13 residues. The CDR3 DNA sequence: TGTGCCAGCAGTCAACAGGGTTCAGATACGCAGTATTTT. Amino acid sequence: CASSQQGSDTQYF.

This clonotype was detected only a few times. The gene calls are TRBV4-1 and TRBJ2-7; possible D gene TRBD1, 5 bases. Trimming removed 2 bases at V and 1 base at J, with 12 bases between. Germline V gene data show CDR1 as MGHRA and CDR2 as YSYEKL. This CDR3 contains 15 residues. The CDR3: CASSQTPDTSYEQYF. The CDR3 DNA reads TGCGCCAGCAGCCAAACCCCGGACACATCCTACGAGCAGTACTTC.

This chain uses TRBV7-8 with TRBJ2-5; 7 bases agree with TRBD2. CDR3 length: 14 residues. J gave up 1 base and V 6 bases, and 5 bases lay outside the gene matches. CDR1 and CDR2 from the germline V gene are SGHVS and FQNEAQ. The CDR3 loop reads CASSSLAVQETQYF. The CDR3 DNA reads as TGTGCCAGCAGTTCTCTAGCGGTCCAAGAGACCCAGTACTTC.

The rearrangement uses TRBV7-9 and TRBJ2-3, with 7 bases that match TRBD1. The CDR3 is 18 amino acids. The V and J ends lost 5 bases and 5 bases, in that order; junction bases with no gene match: 19. Germline CDR1 and CDR2: SEHNR and FQNEAQ (reference sequence). The CDR3 DNA follows: TGTGCCAGCAGCACCACCGCAAAAACAGGGGTTGAGGAAGATACGCAGTATTTT. This gives the protein CASSTTAKTGVEEDTQYF.

J is TRBJ2-7 and V is TRBV15; 13 bases align to TRBD2. The trim removed 0 bases at V and 4 bases at J, leaving 6 bases unmatched. The CDR3 covers 17 residues. Germline CDR1 and CDR2: LNHNV and YYDKDF (reference sequence). The CDR3 DNA sequence: TGTGCCACCAGCAGAGAGGCCTCGGGACTAGCGGGATACGAGCAGTACTTC. Amino acids: CATSREASGLAGYEQYF.

Comments on this clonotype: This may be a read error: a much more frequent sequence differs by one nucleotide. This sequence joins TRBV12-3 or TRBV12-4 and TRBJ2-5; D ambiguous. V was pared by 5 bases and J by 5 bases, with 12 bases between. The length of the CDR3 is 13 residues. Here the CDR3 reads CASSATRRETQYF. The CDR3 DNA is TGTGCCAGCAGTGCGACACGCCGGGAGACCCAGTACTTC.

This clonotype was found a few times. The chain has TRBV13 and TRBJ2-7; TRBD2 agrees at 7 bases. The CDR3 loop spans 19 amino acids. V trimming: 5 bases; J trimming: 2 bases; junction bases outside the gene matches: 21. From germline, CDR1 is PRHDT and CDR2 FYEKMQ (reference sequence). CDR3 residues: CASSTPLAGALQLPYEQYF. DNA for the CDR3: TGTGCCAGCAGCACACCCCTGGCGGGAGCGCTTCAGCTGCCCTACGAGCAGTACTTC.

Comments on this clonotype: Being one base from a much bigger clone, this may be a read error. The genes are TRBV5-1 and TRBJ2-1; no definite D call. CDR1 is SGHRS and CDR2 is YFSETQ in the germline V gene. Trimming pared 3 bases from V and 4 bases from J, leaving 8 bases between. This CDR3 spans 13 amino acids. The CDR3 sequence: CASSWPTYNEQFF. CDR3 in DNA: TGCGCCAGCAGCTGGCCTACTTACAATGAGCAGTTCTTC.

This clonotype came up a few times. V is TRBV6-2 or TRBV6-3 and J is TRBJ2-7, with 7 bases aligning to TRBD1. The DNA end lines up better with TRBJ2-5; the J call may be wrong. Germline-derived CDR1 and CDR2 are MNHEY and SVGEGT. The CDR3 runs to 13 residues. The CDR3 region has the DNA TGTGCCAGCAGTTCAGAGACAGGGGAGACCCAGTACTTC. Translating it yields CASSSETGETQYF.

This clonotype occurred a few times. The rearrangement joins TRBV3-1 to TRBJ2-7; TRBD2 matches at 11 bases. After removal of 2 bases from V and 6 bases from J, the junction contained 0 bases not matched to a gene. Germline V gene lookup returns CDR1 LGHDT and CDR2 YNNKEL (reference sequence). The CDR3 is 13 amino acids. This chain's CDR3 is CASSQLAGGEQYF. CDR3 in DNA: TGTGCCAGCAGCCAACTAGCGGGAGGCGAGCAGTACTTC.

The genes are TRBV9 and TRBJ2-3, with 7 bases identical to TRBD1. The trim removed 3 bases at V and 2 bases at J, leaving 6 bases unmatched. Germline V gene data show CDR1 as SGDLS and CDR2 as YYNGEE. The CDR3 consists of 15 residues. CDR3 region: CASSAQGLDTDTQYF. The CDR3 DNA follows: TGTGCCAGCAGCGCACAGGGGTTAGACACAGATACGCAGTATTTT.